These 5 T cell receptor beta chains were sequenced from one sample in a study of T cell changes during pregnancy in multiple sclerosis. Assay: immunoSEQ multiplex PCR; the TCRdb copy retains only in-frame clones and omits some. This table has 35,000 to 45,000 clones, 87% appearing once. This specimen was CD4+ T cells from peripheral blood mononuclear cells, taken after pregnancy. The receptors were sampled from a female donor with multiple sclerosis, enrolled in a pregnancy study.

The rearrangement joins TRBV4-1 to TRBJ1-1; 7 bases are a match to TRBD1. Losses at the gene ends were 4 bases for V and 3 bases for J; bases not matched to a gene: 8. The V gene's germline CDR1 is MGHRA and CDR2 YSYEKL. The CDR3 spans 15 residues. CDR3 region: CASSLSRQGDTEAFF. In DNA, the CDR3 is TGCGCCAGCAGCCTGTCCCGACAGGGTGACACTGAAGCTTTCTTT.

This clone has only one observation. The V gene is TRBV5-4, the J gene TRBJ1-6; D is possibly TRBD1 (5 bases). The CDR3 loop spans 16 amino acids. Per the germline V gene, CDR1 is SGHNT and CDR2 is YYREEE (reference sequence). Trimming shortened V by 5 bases and J by 0 bases, and 12 bases separated the two germline ends. The DNA for the CDR3 is TGTGCCAGCAGGATACAGGCAAGCTCCTATAATTCACCCCTCCACTTT. As protein: CASRIQASSYNSPLHF.

The chain uses TRBV7-3 and TRBJ2-1, with 10 positions matching TRBD2. CDR1 and CDR2 (germline): SGHTA, FQGTGA. The CDR3 totals 15 residues. Losses at the gene ends were 1 base for V and 12 bases for J; bases not matched to a gene: 9. The CDR3 spells CASSLNSGGNLGQFF. Here the CDR3 DNA reads TGTGCCAGCAGCTTAAATAGCGGGGGGAACCTAGGGCAGTTCTTC.

V usage is TRBV2 and J usage is TRBJ1-2; 8 bases match TRBD1. The CDR3 has 14 residues. The V and J ends lost 7 bases and 4 bases, in that order; junction bases with no gene match: 8. The V gene's germline CDR1 is SNHLY and CDR2 FYNNEI. The CDR3 bases are TGTGCCAGCACGCAAACAGGGGGGGCCTATGGCTACACCTTC. It translates to CASTQTGGAYGYTF.

The CDR3 region has the DNA TGTGCCAGCAGACAATGGACAGGGGGCTACGAGCAGTACTTC. Encoded protein: CASRQWTGGYEQYF. V and J are TRBV28 and TRBJ2-7; 10 bases are a match to TRBD1. Trimming cost V 6 bases and J 3 bases; bases outside gene matches: 5. Per the germline V gene, CDR1 is MDHEN and CDR2 is SYDVKM. This CDR3 region has 14 residues.